Below are 20 T cell receptor beta chains sequenced from a single sample in a study of CD8+ T cells in alopecia areata. cDNA serving as the sequencing template came from extracted, reverse transcribed RNA. TCRdb's copy holds only in-frame clones and misses some; the assay was immunoSEQ multiplex PCR. The data show 120,000 to 150,000 clones, around four fifths seen once. Regarding treatment: oral pan-JAK inhibitor, 5-10 mg twice daily. This specimen was CD8+ T cells sorted from blood, taken at week 4, from a patient treated with tofacitinib. Receptors were obtained from a human donor with alopecia areata.

The chain joins TRBV7-9 to TRBJ2-3, with TRBD2 as a possible D gene (5 bases). The CDR3 is 14 amino acids. Germline V gives CDR1 SEHNR, CDR2 FQNEAQ (reference sequence). The V and J ends lost 3 bases and 6 bases respectively, with 13 bases between them. CDR3: CASSFSSTGDTQYF. DNA for the CDR3: TGTGCCAGCAGCTTTTCTAGCACGGGGGATACGCAGTATTTT.

The V and J genes are TRBV7-6 and TRBJ2-5; D tentatively fits TRBD1 or TRBD2 (5 bases each). The germline gives CDR1 SGHVS, CDR2 FNYEAQ. The CDR3 contains 13 residues. V was cut by 4 bases and J by 9 bases, with 15 bases left in between. Here the CDR3 reads CASSSRDRRAQYF. CDR3 coding DNA: TGTGCCAGCAGCTCCCGGGACCGACGGGCCCAGTACTTC.

The chain combines TRBV7-2 with TRBJ1-5; D is perhaps TRBD1 (6 bases). V lost 5 bases and J lost 10, with 24 bases in between. Germline V gene sequence: CDR1 SGHTA, CDR2 FQGNSA. There are 16 residues in the CDR3. This CDR3 reads CASSETGQSGVRPQHF. The CDR3, as DNA: TGTGCCAGCAGCGAGACCGGACAGTCCGGGGTGCGTCCCCAGCATTTT.

This sequence joins TRBV6-5 and TRBJ2-1; no clear D. Germline CDR1 and CDR2: MNHEY and SVGAGI. V lost 0 bases, J lost 3 bases, and 9 bases lay in between. CDR3 length: 15 amino acids. DNA for the CDR3: TGTGCCAGCAGTTACTCGGGCGGAAACTACAATGAGCAGTTCTTC. Amino acid sequence: CASSYSGGNYNEQFF.

V gene TRBV19 combines with J gene TRBJ1-4, with D maybe TRBD1 (6 bases). The CDR3 runs to 15 residues. Trimming removed 3 bases from V and 3 bases from J, with 11 bases in between. Per germline, CDR1 LNHDA and CDR2 SQIVND (reference sequence). CDR3 in amino acids: CASSIRQVSNEKLFF. Written as DNA, the CDR3 is TGTGCCAGTAGTATCCGACAGGTGTCTAATGAAAAACTGTTTTTT.

V is TRBV7-9 and J is TRBJ2-1, with a possible D match to TRBD1 (6 bases). Deletions cut 2 bases from V and 9 bases from J, with 11 bases between. There are 13 residues in the CDR3. The germline gives CDR1 SEHNR, CDR2 FQNEAQ (reference sequence). The CDR3 region is CASSLIGGSEQFF. The CDR3 DNA sequence: TGTGCCAGCAGCTTAATAGGGGGAAGTGAGCAGTTCTTC.

The CDR3 DNA sequence: TGTGCCAGCAGTTATTCCATAGACACTGAAGCTTTCTTT. Protein product: CASSYSIDTEAFF. The chain joins TRBV6-5 to TRBJ1-1, with D uncertain. Trimming stripped 3 bases from V and 3 bases from J, with 8 bases between. CDR1 is MNHEY, CDR2 SVGAGI, per germline. There are 13 residues in the CDR3.

This clone was seen a single time. The chain employs TRBV15 and TRBJ2-1, with D tentatively TRBD2 (6 bases). The CDR3 loop spans 14 amino acids. V was pared by 1 base and J by 10 bases, with 14 bases between. Looked up from germline, CDR1 is LNHNV and CDR2 is YYDKDF (reference sequence). Here the CDR3 DNA reads TGTGCCACCAGCAGAGCGGGGGAATATTGGGAGCAGTTCTTC. Translating gives CATSRAGEYWEQFF.

The chain combines TRBV30 with TRBJ2-1, with 8 bases matching TRBD2. This CDR3 spans 16 amino acids. Germline assignment: CDR1 GTSNPN and CDR2 SVGIG (reference sequence). The junction had 12 bases not matched to a gene; V was cut back by 3 bases and J by 5 bases. The CDR3 DNA is TGTGCCTGGAGGGCGTCCCGGGGGGGCGGCCACAATGAGCAGTTCTTC. This codes for CAWRASRGGGHNEQFF.

Written as DNA, the CDR3 is TGTGCCAGCAGTTTCGGGGGGGACTTCCAAGAGACCCAGTACTTC. Residues: CASSFGGDFQETQYF. The chain is built from TRBV27 and TRBJ2-5; 8 bases match TRBD2. Germline V gene sequence: CDR1 MNHEY, CDR2 SMNVEV (reference sequence). The CDR3 contains 15 residues. With 3 bases clipped from V and 1 base from J, the junction kept 4 bases outside the gene matches.

Concerning this clone itself: This sample includes further DNA sequences coding for the same CDR3. The CDR3 loop is CSAIQGYEQYF. As DNA, the CDR3 is TGCAGTGCTATACAGGGCTACGAGCAGTACTTC. The chain carries TRBV20-1 and TRBJ2-7, with a possible D match to TRBD1 (6 bases). CDR3 size: 11 residues. Trimming shortened V by 4 bases and J by 3 bases, and 7 bases separated the two germline ends. Germline CDR1 DFQATT, CDR2 SNEGSKA (reference sequence).

The V gene is TRBV27, the J gene TRBJ1-1; the D is unclear. The germline V gene encodes CDR1 MNHEY and CDR2 SMNVEV (reference sequence). The CDR3 covers 14 residues. The V gene lost 2 bases and the J gene lost 6 bases, with 13 bases spanning the gap. The CDR3 DNA reads TGTGCCAGCAGTTTAATCGTGGACTCTCCTGAAGCTTTCTTT. It codes for CASSLIVDSPEAFF.

The CDR3 is CASSLDTSGSTDTQYF. The CDR3 DNA is TGCGCCAGCAGCTTGGATACTAGCGGGAGCACAGATACGCAGTATTTT. The chain couples TRBV5-1 to TRBJ2-3; 9 bases align to TRBD2. The germline CDR1 and CDR2 sequences are SGHRS and YFSETQ. The CDR3 runs 16 residues. V gave up 0 bases and J gave up 0 bases; unmatched junction bases: 2.

The J gene is TRBJ2-3, the V gene TRBV7-6; D ambiguous. This CDR3 region has 14 residues. Germline V gives CDR1 SGHVS, CDR2 FNYEAQ. V was cut by 5 bases and J by 1 base, with 10 bases left in between. The chain's CDR3 is CASSPRMGTDTQYF. CDR3 sequence (DNA): TGTGCCAGCAGCCCCCGCATGGGCACAGATACGCAGTATTTT.

The chain joins TRBV9 to TRBJ2-7; D tentatively reads TRBD1 or TRBD2 (5 bases each). This CDR3 contains 15 residues. In germline, CDR1 is SGDLS, CDR2 YYNGEE. V was clipped by 4 bases and J by 3 bases, with 17 bases between them. CDR3 region: CASSQEGIKGYEQYF. In DNA form, the CDR3 reads TGTGCCAGCAGCCAAGAGGGGATTAAGGGCTACGAGCAGTACTTC. Full variable domain (rest looked up from reference TRBV9 and TRBJ2-7): DSGVTQTPKHLITATGQRVTLRCSPRSGDLSVYWYQQSLDQGLQFLIQYYNGEERAKGNILERFSAQQFPDLHSELNLSSLELGDSALYFCASSQEGIKGYEQYFGPGTRLTVT.

This clone was picked up one time. The CDR3 loop reads CASSQDQRGYEQYF. In nucleotides, the CDR3 is TGCGCCAGCAGCCAAGATCAGCGGGGCTACGAGCAGTACTTC. The gene calls are TRBV4-1 and TRBJ2-7; TRBD2 agrees at 7 bases. The V segment lost 0 bases and the J segment 3 bases; nucleotides outside the gene matches: 2. The germline CDR1 and CDR2 sequences are MGHRA and YSYEKL. The CDR3 runs 14 residues.

The rearrangement joins TRBV7-9 to TRBJ2-3; a possible D gene is TRBD2 (5 bases). This CDR3 has 14 residues. The V end was cut by 6 bases, the J end by 6 bases, with 16 bases between. Germline CDR1 reads SEHNR; CDR2 reads FQNEAQ (reference sequence). CDR3 in amino acids: CASSPLGGGDTQYF. The CDR3 coding sequence is TGTGCCAGCAGTCCCCTCGGCGGCGGGGATACGCAGTATTTT.

The chain uses TRBV4-1 and TRBJ2-1; TRBD2 matches at 8 bases. CDR1 and CDR2 (germline): MGHRA, YSYEKL. The CDR3 has 16 residues. With 0 bases clipped from V and 10 bases from J, the junction kept 11 bases outside the gene matches. CDR3 amino acids: CASSQEVRGALGEQFF. The CDR3, as DNA: TGCGCCAGCAGCCAAGAAGTGCGGGGGGCCTTAGGAGAGCAGTTCTTC.

The V and J genes are TRBV27 and TRBJ2-3, with TRBD2 matching over 12 bases. This CDR3 comprises 16 residues. J was trimmed by 3 bases and V by 4 bases; bases with no gene match: 5. Looked up from germline, CDR1 is MNHEY and CDR2 is SMNVEV (reference sequence). CDR3 DNA: TGTGCCAGCAGTTCCGGACTAGCGGGGATTACAGATACGCAGTATTTT. It translates to CASSSGLAGITDTQYF.

This clone was counted once. This rearrangement joins TRBV5-1 to TRBJ2-1; 7 nucleotides align to TRBD2. Germline values: CDR1 SGHRS, CDR2 YFSETQ. The CDR3 contains 15 residues. After removal of 0 bases from V and 0 bases from J, the junction contained 0 bases not matched to a gene. The CDR3, as DNA: TGCGCCAGCAGCTTGGGGGACTACTCCTACAATGAGCAGTTCTTC. Translation: CASSLGDYSYNEQFF.